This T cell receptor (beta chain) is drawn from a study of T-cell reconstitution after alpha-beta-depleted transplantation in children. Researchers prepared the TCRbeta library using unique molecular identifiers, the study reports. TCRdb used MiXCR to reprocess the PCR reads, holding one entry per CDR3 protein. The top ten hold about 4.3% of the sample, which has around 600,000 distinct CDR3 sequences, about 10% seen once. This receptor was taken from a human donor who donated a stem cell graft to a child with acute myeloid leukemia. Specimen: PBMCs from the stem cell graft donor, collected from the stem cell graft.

The CDR3 DNA reads as TGTGCCTGGAGTGTTCGATCGGGACTTAGAATCGTCGAGCAGTACTTC. Amino acid sequence: CAWSVRSGLRIVEQYF. The chain has TRBV30 and TRBJ2-7; possibly TRBD2 for D (6 bases). Germline CDR1 is GTSNPN and CDR2 is SVGIG (reference sequence). CDR3 length equals 16 residues. Trimming cost V 0 bases and J 6 bases, with 21 bases left between them.